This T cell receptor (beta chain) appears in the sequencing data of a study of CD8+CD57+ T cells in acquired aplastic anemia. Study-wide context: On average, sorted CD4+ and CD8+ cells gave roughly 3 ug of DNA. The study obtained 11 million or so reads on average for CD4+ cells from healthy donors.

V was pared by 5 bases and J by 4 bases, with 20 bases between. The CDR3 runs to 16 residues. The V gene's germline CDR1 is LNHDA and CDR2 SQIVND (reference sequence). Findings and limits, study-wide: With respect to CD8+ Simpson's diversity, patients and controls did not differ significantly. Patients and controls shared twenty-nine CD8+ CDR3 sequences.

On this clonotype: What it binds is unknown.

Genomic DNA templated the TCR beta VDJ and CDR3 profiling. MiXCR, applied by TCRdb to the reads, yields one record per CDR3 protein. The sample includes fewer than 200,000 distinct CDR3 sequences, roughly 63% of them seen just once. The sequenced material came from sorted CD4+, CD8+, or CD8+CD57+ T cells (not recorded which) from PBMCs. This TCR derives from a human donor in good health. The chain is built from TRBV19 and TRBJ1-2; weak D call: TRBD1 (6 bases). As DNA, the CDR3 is TGTGCCAGTAGTCTGCAGGGGATGACTTCGCTCTATGGCTACACCTTC. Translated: CASSLQGMTSLYGYTF.